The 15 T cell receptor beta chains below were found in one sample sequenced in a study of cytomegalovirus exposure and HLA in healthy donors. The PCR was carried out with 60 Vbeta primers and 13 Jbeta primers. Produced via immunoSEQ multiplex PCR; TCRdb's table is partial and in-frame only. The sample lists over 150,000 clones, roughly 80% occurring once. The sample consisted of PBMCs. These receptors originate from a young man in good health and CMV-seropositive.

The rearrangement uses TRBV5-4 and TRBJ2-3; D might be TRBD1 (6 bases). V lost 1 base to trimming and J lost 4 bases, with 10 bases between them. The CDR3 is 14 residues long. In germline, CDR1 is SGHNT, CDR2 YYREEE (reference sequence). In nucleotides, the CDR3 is TGTGCCAGCAGCTTGCAGGGGATCCCAGATACGCAGTATTTT. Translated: CASSLQGIPDTQYF.

CDR3 bases: TGCGCCAGCAGCCAACCAGACAGGGATTGGAACACTGAAGCTTTCTTT. Translating gives CASSQPDRDWNTEAFF. This rearrangement joins TRBV4-1 to TRBJ1-1, with 7 nucleotides matching TRBD1. The CDR3 has 16 amino acids. After removal of 2 bases from V and 1 base from J, the junction contained 7 bases not matched to a gene. Germline V gene sequence: CDR1 MGHRA, CDR2 YSYEKL.

CDR3 sequence (DNA): TGTGCCAGCAGCCCCGGGAGCTCTGGAAACACCATATATTTT. It is translated as CASSPGSSGNTIYF. This chain links TRBV11-2 with TRBJ1-3; D ambiguous. The V gene lost 5 bases and the J gene lost 0 bases, with 8 bases spanning the gap. Per germline, CDR1 SGHAT and CDR2 FQNNGV. The CDR3 consists of 14 residues.

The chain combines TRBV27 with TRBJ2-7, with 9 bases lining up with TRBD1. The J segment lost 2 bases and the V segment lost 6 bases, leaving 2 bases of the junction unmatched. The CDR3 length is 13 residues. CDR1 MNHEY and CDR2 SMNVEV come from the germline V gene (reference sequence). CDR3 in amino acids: CASRGQGPYEQYF. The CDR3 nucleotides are TGTGCCAGCAGAGGACAGGGGCCCTACGAGCAGTACTTC.

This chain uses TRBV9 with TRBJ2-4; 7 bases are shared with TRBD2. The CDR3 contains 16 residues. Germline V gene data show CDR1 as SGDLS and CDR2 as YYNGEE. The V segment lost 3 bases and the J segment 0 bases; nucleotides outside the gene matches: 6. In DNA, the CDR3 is TGTGCCAGCAGCGAGAGGTGGGGGGGAGCCAAAAACATTCAGTACTTC. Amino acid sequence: CASSERWGGAKNIQYF.

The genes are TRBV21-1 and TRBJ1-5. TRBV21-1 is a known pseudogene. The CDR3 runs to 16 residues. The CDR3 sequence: CASSKTAGGGNQPQHF. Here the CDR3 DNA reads TGTGCCAGCAGCAAAACCGCGGGGGGGGGCAATCAGCCCCAGCATTTT.

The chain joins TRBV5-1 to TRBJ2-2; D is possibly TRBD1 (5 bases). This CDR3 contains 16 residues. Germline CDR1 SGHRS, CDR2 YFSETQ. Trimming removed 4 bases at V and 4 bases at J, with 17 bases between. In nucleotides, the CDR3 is TGCGCCAGCAGCCCGTGGCTGGGGCAGAGCACCGGGGAGCTGTTTTTT. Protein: CASSPWLGQSTGELFF.

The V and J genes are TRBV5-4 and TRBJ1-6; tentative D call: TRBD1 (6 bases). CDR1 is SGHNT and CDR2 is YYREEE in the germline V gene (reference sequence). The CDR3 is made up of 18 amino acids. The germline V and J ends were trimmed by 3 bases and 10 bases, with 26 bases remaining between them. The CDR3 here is CASSSVTQGPWFGSPLHF. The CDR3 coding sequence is TGTGCCAGCAGCTCCGTTACCCAGGGGCCCTGGTTTGGATCACCCCTCCACTTT.

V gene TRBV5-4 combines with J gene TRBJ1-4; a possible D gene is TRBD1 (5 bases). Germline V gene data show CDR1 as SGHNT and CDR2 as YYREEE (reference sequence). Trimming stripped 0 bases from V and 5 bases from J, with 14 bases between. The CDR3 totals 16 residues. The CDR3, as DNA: TGTGCCAGCAGCTTGGGCCTCCGAGACAGCAATGAAAAACTGTTTTTT. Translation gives CASSLGLRDSNEKLFF.

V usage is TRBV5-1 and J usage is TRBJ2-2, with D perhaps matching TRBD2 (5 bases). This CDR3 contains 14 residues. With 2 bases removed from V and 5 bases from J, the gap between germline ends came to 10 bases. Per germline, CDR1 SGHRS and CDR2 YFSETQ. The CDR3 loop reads CASSFTGKTGELFF. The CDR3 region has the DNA TGCGCCAGCAGCTTTACGGGAAAGACCGGGGAGCTGTTTTTT.

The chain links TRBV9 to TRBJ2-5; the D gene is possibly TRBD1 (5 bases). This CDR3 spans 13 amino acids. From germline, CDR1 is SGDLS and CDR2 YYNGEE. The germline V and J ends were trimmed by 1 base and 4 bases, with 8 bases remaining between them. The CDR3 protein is CASSVQGGETQYF. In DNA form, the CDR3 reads TGTGCCAGCAGCGTACAGGGTGGAGAGACCCAGTACTTC.

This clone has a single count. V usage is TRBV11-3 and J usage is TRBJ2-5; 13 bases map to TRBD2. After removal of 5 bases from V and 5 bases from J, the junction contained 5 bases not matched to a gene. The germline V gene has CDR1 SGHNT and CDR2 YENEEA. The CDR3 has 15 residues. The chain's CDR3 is CASSIGLAGVETQYF. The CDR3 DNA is TGTGCCAGCAGCATTGGACTAGCGGGGGTGGAGACCCAGTACTTC.

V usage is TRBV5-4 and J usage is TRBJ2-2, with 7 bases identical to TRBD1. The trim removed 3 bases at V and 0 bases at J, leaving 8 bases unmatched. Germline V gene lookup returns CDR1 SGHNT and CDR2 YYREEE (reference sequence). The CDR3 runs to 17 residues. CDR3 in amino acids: CASSSGPGQTNTGELFF. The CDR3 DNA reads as TGTGCCAGCAGCTCCGGTCCGGGACAGACGAACACCGGGGAGCTGTTTTTT. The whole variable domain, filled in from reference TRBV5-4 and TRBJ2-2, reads ETGVTQSPTHLIKTRGQQVTLRCSSQSGHNTVSWYQQALGQGPQFIFQYYREEENGRGNFPPRFSGLQFPNYSSELNVNALELDDSALYLCASSSGPGQTNTGELFFGEGSRLTVL.

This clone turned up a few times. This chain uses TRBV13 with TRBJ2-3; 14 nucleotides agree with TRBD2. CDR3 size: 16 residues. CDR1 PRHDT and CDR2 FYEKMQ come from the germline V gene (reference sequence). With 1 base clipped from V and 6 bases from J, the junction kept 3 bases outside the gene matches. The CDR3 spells CASSLAGTSGGDTQYF. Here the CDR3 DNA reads TGTGCCAGCAGCTTAGCCGGGACTAGCGGGGGTGATACGCAGTATTTT.

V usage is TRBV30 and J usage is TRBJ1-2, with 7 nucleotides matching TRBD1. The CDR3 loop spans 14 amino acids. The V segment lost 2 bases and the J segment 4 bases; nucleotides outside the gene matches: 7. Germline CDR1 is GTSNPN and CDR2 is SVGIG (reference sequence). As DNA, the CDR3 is TGTGCCTGGAGTATTGGCAGGGGGATCTATGGCTACACCTTC. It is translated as CAWSIGRGIYGYTF.